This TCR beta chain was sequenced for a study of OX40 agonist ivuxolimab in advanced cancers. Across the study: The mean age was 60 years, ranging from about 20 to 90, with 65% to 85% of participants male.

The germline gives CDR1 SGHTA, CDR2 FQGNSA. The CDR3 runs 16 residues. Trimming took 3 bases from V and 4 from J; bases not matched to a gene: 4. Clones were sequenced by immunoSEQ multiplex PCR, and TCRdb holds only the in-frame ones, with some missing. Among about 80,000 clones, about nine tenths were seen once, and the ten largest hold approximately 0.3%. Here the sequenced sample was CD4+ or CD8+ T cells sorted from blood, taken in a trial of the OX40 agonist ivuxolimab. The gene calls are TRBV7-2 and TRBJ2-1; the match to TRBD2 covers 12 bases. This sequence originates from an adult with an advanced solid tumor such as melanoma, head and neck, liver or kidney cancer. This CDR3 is CASSLTGTSGYNEQFF. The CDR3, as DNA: TGTGCCAGCAGCTTGACCGGGACTAGCGGGTACAATGAGCAGTTCTTC.